The clone carrying this TCR beta chain was seen many times. Its cognate antigen is unknown. These data originate in a study of regulatory T cells in long-lasting Graves disease. The study, taken as a whole, reports: For persistent Graves' patients, TCR diversity was lower than for newly diagnosed ones.

V was cut by 4 bases and J by 9 bases, with 17 bases left in between. CDR1 is SGHKS and CDR2 is YYEKEE in the germline V gene (reference sequence). The CDR3 spans 13 residues. As for time point: newly diagnosed GD, antithyroid drugs for less than 3 months. Preparation of the TCR library used RNA extracted from PBMCs. Guidelines of the American Thyroid Association were used to diagnose Graves' disease. Through Arm-PCR of CDR3 regions and iRepertoire HTBI primers, TCR beta libraries were built. Using its own MiXCR run on the multiplex PCR reads, TCRdb lists one record per CDR3 protein. Here the sample spans approximately 470,000 distinct CDR3 sequences, around 16% being singletons. The same sample was also studied in work on T cells in Graves' hyperthyroidism and ophthalmopathy.

The TCR comes from a man in his forties with Graves disease. The chain joins TRBV5-5 to TRBJ2-7; D is tentatively TRBD1 or TRBD2 (6 bases each). This sample comprised peripheral blood mononuclear cells (PBMCs), obtained at new diagnosis, from a patient treated with antithyroid drugs. This CDR3 is CASSVHRDGGQYF. The CDR3 DNA follows: TGTGCCAGCAGCGTCCACAGGGACGGGGGGCAGTACTTC.